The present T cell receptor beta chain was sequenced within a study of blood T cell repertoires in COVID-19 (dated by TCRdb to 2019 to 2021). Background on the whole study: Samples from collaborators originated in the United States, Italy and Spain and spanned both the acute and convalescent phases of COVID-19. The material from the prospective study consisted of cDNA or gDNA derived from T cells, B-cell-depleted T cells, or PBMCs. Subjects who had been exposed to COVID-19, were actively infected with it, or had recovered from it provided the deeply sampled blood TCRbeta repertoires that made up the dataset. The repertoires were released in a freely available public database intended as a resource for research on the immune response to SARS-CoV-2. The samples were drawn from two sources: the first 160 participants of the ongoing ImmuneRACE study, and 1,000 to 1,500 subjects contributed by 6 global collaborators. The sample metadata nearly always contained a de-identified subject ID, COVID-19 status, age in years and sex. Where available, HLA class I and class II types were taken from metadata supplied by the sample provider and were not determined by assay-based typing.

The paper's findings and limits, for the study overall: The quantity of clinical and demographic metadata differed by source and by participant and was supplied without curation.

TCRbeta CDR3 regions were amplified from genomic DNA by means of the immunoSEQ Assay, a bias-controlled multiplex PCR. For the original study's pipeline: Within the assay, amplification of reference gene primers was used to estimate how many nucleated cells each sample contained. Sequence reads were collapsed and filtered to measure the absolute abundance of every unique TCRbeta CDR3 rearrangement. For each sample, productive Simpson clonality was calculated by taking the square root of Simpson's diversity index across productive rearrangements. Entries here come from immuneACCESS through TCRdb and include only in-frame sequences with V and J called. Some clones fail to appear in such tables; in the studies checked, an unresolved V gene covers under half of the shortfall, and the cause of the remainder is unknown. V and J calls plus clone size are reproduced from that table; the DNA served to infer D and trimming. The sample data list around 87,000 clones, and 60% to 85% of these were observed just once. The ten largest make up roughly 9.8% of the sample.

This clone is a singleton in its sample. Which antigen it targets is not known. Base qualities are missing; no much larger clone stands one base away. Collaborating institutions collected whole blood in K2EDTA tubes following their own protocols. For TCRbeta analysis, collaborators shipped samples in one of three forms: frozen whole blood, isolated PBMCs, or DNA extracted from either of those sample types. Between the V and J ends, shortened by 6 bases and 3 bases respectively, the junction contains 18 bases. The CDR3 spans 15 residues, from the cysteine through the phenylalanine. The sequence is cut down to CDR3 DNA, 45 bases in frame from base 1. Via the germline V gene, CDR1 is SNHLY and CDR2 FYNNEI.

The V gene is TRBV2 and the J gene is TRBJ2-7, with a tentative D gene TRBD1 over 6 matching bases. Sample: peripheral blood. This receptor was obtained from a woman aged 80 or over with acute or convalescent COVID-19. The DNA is TGTGCCAGCAGCCAACCGGCCAGGGGAGTCTACGAGCAGTACTTC. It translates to CASSQPARGVYEQYF.